The text below deals with one TCR beta chain. This receptor's antigen is unknown. Base qualities are not recorded, but no much larger clone differs from it by a single base. The collaborating institutions used their own protocols to collect whole blood in K2EDTA tubes. Collaborator samples were shipped for TCRbeta analysis as frozen whole blood, isolated PBMCs, or DNA extracted from either sample type. These data come from a study of blood T cell repertoires in COVID-19 (TCRdb year 2020). Background on the whole study: Collaborator samples came from the United States, Italy and Spain and covered acute and convalescent phases of COVID-19. The prospective study material was composed of cDNA or gDNA derived from T cells, B-cell-depleted T cells, or PBMCs. Deeply sampled blood TCRbeta repertoires from subjects exposed to, actively infected with, or recovered from COVID-19 were included in the dataset. A freely available public database, intended as a resource for researchers studying the immune response to SARS-CoV-2, is where the repertoires were released. The samples were drawn from two sources: the first 160 participants of the ongoing ImmuneRACE study, and about 1,300 subjects contributed by 6 global collaborators. Nearly every sample came with metadata listing a de-identified subject ID, COVID-19 status, age in years and sex. Where HLA class I and class II types were available, the types were taken from metadata supplied by the sample provider, not from assay-based typing.

The immunoSEQ Assay, a bias-controlled multiplex PCR, was used to amplify TCRbeta CDR3 regions from genomic DNA. As for the authors' bioinformatics: The number of nucleated cells in each sample was estimated by amplification of reference gene primers within the assay. Sequence reads were collapsed and filtered to measure the absolute abundance of every unique TCRbeta CDR3 rearrangement. For each sample, productive Simpson clonality was calculated as the square root of Simpson's diversity index across productive rearrangements. In TCRdb, the immuneACCESS table is reduced to in-frame sequences with V and J assigned. These tables do not hold every clone; where another copy was compared, an unresolved V gene accounts for under half, and the others remain unexplained. That table is the source of V, J and clone size, and D and trimming were worked out from the DNA. This sample lists more than 95,000 clones; 65% to 90% were detected once. 4% to 5.5% of the sample is taken by the ten largest.

Overall study outcomes, separate from this receptor: The amount of clinical and demographic metadata varied by source and participant and was provided uncurated.

According to the germline V gene, CDR1 reads ENHRY and CDR2 reads SYGVKD. The CDR3 contains 15 residues, cysteine and phenylalanine counted. The DNA shown is the 45-base CDR3, in frame from base 1. The junction shows trimming of 3 bases on V and 2 bases on J, and the gene matches do not reach 1 base of it. Here the chain combines TRBV10-3 and TRBJ2-1, with 10 bases aligning to TRBD2. This TCR was recovered from a man aged 55 to 70 with acute or convalescent COVID-19. The material sequenced was peripheral blood. The DNA sequence follows: TGTGCCATCAGTGACCTAGCGGGAGCCTACAATGAGCAGTTCTTC. Translation gives CAISDLAGAYNEQFF.